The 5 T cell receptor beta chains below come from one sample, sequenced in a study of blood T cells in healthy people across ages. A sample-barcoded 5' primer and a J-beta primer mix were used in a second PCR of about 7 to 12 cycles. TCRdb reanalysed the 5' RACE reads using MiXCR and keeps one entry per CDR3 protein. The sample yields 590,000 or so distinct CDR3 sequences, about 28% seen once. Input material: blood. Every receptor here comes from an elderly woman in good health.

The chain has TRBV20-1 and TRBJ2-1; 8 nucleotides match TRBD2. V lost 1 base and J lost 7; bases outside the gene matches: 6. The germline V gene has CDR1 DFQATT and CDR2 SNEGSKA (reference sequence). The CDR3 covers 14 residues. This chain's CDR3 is CSARVGGAGNEQFF. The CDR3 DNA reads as TGCAGTGCTAGAGTCGGGGGGGCGGGGAATGAGCAGTTCTTC.

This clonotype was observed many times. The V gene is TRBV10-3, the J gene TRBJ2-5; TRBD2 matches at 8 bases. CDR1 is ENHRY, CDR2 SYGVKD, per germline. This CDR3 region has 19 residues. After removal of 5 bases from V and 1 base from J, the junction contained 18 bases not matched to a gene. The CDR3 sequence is CAISPYPGGLAGSQETQYF. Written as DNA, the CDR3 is TGTGCCATCAGTCCCTACCCGGGGGGGTTAGCGGGGTCCCAAGAGACCCAGTACTTC.

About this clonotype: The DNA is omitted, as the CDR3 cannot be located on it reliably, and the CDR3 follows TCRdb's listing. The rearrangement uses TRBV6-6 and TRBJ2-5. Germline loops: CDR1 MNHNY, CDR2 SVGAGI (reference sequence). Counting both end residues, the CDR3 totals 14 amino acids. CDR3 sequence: CASSSSAMGETQYF.

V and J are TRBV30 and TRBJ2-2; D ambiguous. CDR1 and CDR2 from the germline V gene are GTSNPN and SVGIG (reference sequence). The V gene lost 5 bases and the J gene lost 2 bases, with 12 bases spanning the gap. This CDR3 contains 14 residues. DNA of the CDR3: TGTGCCTGGCGTGGGCCACCCAACACCGGGGAGCTGTTTTTT. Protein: CAWRGPPNTGELFF. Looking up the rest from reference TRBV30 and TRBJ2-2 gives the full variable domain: SQTIHQWPATLVQPVGSPLSLECTVEGTSNPNLYWYRQAAGRGLQLLFYSVGIGQISSEVPQNLSASRPQDRQFILSSKKLLLSDSGFYLCAWRGPPNTGELFFGEGSRLTVL.

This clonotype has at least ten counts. Here the CDR3 DNA reads TGCGCCAGCAGCTCTCAACTAGCGGGGCCACCTCTCACAGATACGCAGTATTTT. It specifies CASSSQLAGPPLTDTQYF. The V call is TRBV5-1, the J call TRBJ2-3; 10 bases map to TRBD2. Germline V gene sequence: CDR1 SGHRS, CDR2 YFSETQ. The V gene end was trimmed by 3 bases and the J gene end by 2 bases; junction bases not matched to a gene: 12. The CDR3 spans 18 residues.